The T cell receptor (beta chain) under discussion was sequenced for a study of blood T cell repertoires in COVID-19. Background on the study: Specimens from acute and convalescent COVID-19 originated in the United States, Italy and Spain. T cells, B-cell-depleted T cells, or PBMCs supplied cDNA or gDNA.

The table came from immunoSEQ multiplex PCR; TCRdb's copy has only in-frame clones and leaves some out. Of around 700,000 clones in the sample, just under 90% are singletons; the top ten hold under 0.3%. Sequencing was performed on peripheral blood. The clonotype was recovered from a woman aged 18-29 years with acute or convalescent COVID-19.

As DNA, the CDR3 is TGTGCCAGCAGCGTAGATCCGGGGGGATCCACCGGGGAGCTGTTTTTT. As protein: CASSVDPGGSTGELFF. This chain uses TRBV9 with TRBJ2-2, with 7 bases matching TRBD2. V dropped 0 bases and J dropped 4; count of bases not matched to a gene: 6. Germline CDR1 SGDLS, CDR2 YYNGEE. CDR3 length equals 16 residues.